This TCR beta chain was documented in a study of cytomegalovirus exposure and HLA in healthy donors. The overall study: Around 200 million T cells yielded more than 90 million unique TCR beta sequences, as an earlier analysis found. Study-wide results and caveats: Several of the most significant clusters were apparently associated with common viral pathogens in a later analysis. Earlier results showed most TCR beta V segments being productive about 90% or about 30% of the time. Of the V segments, some could not be distinguished, including TRBV6-2 and TRBV6-3, and were excluded.

As for this clone: Its antigen is as yet unknown.

Researchers ran the PCR with 60 Vbeta and 13 Jbeta primers. Assay used: immunoSEQ multiplex PCR; TCRdb lists only in-frame clones, some missing. The sample comprises some 180,000 clones, roughly a tenth of which are singletons, and roughly 1.3% rests with the top ten. CDR1 and CDR2 from the germline V gene are GTSNPN and SVGIG (reference sequence). The length of the CDR3 is 15 residues. The V end was cut by 2 bases, the J end by 8 bases, with 16 bases between. This sequence was found in a woman aged 25 to 39 in good health and CMV-seropositive. The rearrangement joins TRBV30 to TRBJ1-6, with D perhaps TRBD1 (5 bases). Sequencing used PBMCs. The CDR3 loop is CAWSRDSAGYSPLHF. The CDR3 DNA reads TGTGCCTGGAGTCGTGACTCCGCAGGGTATTCACCCCTCCACTTT.